These T cell receptor beta chains were read from a single sample in a study of technical replicates of blood from a few donors. Profiling relied on immunoSEQ multiplex PCR, and the TCRdb table lists in-frame clones only, not all of them. The sample lists about 61,000 clones; approximately 97% were seen once. Source material: T cells isolated from PBMCs. All receptors come from a human donor in good health. The CDR3 runs from the conserved cysteine through the conserved F or W.

>15|TRBJ2-1|TRBV9
CASRGGVSGYNEQFF
>16|TRBJ2-3|TRBV5-6
CASSLGQNPSTDTQYF
>15|TRBJ1-3|TRBV6-1
CASSEKGVIGNTIYF
>16|TRBJ2-3|TRBV7-6
CASSLQPGQGMDTQYF
>15|TRBJ1-5|TRBV7-6
CASSVGQGANQPQHF
>18|TRBJ1-3|TRBV4-2
CASSQALYPRGTGNTIYF
>14|TRBJ1-1|TRBV27
CASSRQGWNTEAFF
>13|TRBJ1-5|TRBV29-1
CSVGNTNHQPQHF
>17|TRBJ1-1|TRBV7-9
CASRRGVGQGAGTEAFF
>14|TRBJ2-7|TRBV27
CASSWWDRPYEQYF
>15|TRBJ2-7|TRBV9
CASSPIRDSPYEQYF
>13|TRBJ2-7|TRBV5-1
CASSGQGSYEQYF
>16|TRBJ1-4|TRBV5-1
CASSLGPIRGDEKLFF
>15|TRBJ1-2|TRBV4-2
CASSQEGRPNYGYTF
>12|TRBJ2-7|TRBV30
CAWGGQVAEQYF
>23|TRBJ2-6|TRBV13
CASSSISPFTVHTPYSGANVLTF
>15|TRBJ1-5|TRBV19
CASSIQTGHHQPQHF
>15|TRBJ1-4|TRBV28
CASSLWWQGSEKLFF
>12|TRBJ2-5|TRBV7-9
CASSSERETQYF
>15|TRBJ1-2|TRBV5-1
CASSITGSPNYGYTF
>13|TRBJ2-3|TRBV19
CASSIGSADTQYF
>13|TRBJ2-4|TRBV19
CAFQDGLANIQYF
>15|TRBJ1-1|TRBV7-2
CASRPTGWSDTEAFF
>16|TRBJ2-3|TRBV5-1
CASSTLAGGSTDTQYF
>15|TRBJ2-5|TRBV6-5
CASSYSSGGQETQYF
>11|TRBJ2-7|TRBV30
CAWGDTYEQYF
>14|TRBJ1-1|TRBV7-3
CASSLGGGNTEAFF
>15|TRBJ2-5|TRBV28
CASSSTGTIGETQYF
>17|TRBJ2-5|TRBV7-9
CASSLVLGSGSQETQYF
>17|TRBJ2-2|TRBV25-1
CASSESQTGPASGELFF
>18|TRBJ2-7|TRBV19
CASSALAGGHGSSYEQYF
>15|TRBJ2-7|TRBV7-8
CASRQTGQGYYEQYF
>14|TRBJ2-3|TRBV19
CASSSRGNTDTQYF
>15|TRBJ1-3|TRBV6-1
CASSVDTSSGNTIYF
>12|TRBJ2-7|TRBV25-1
CASSETAYEQYF
>12|TRBJ1-1|TRBV2
CASSEQGPEAFF
>19|TRBJ2-1|TRBV10-1
CASSEKKGLTSGTVNEQFF
>14|TRBJ1-4|TRBV4-1
CASSQKGVGEKLFF
>18|TRBJ2-5|TRBV10-1
CASSVLAGEEGRQETQYF
>11|TRBJ2-5|TRBV28
CASSPRGSQYF
>15|TRBJ1-5|TRBV21-1
CASSRRQGCNQPQHF